The clone carrying this TCR beta chain was seen at least ten times. These data come from a study of T cells after yellow fever vaccination. TCRdb analysed the 5' RACE reads with MiXCR anew, one entry per CDR3 protein. Of 250,000 to 400,000 distinct CDR3 sequences in the sample, over 4% were seen once. This CDR3 contains 15 residues. From germline, CDR1 is SGHRS and CDR2 YFSETQ. The V end was cut by 1 base, the J end by 0 bases, with 11 bases between. This sequence was found in a young man who received the YFV17D yellow fever vaccine. This chain links TRBV5-1 with TRBJ2-7; a weak D match, TRBD1 (6 bases). Sample: PBMCs, taken 5 days after the yellow fever booster vaccination. The CDR3 coding sequence is TGCGCCAGCAGCTTGAGCCAGGGGATCTCCTACGAGCAGTACTTC. Protein product: CASSLSQGISYEQYF.